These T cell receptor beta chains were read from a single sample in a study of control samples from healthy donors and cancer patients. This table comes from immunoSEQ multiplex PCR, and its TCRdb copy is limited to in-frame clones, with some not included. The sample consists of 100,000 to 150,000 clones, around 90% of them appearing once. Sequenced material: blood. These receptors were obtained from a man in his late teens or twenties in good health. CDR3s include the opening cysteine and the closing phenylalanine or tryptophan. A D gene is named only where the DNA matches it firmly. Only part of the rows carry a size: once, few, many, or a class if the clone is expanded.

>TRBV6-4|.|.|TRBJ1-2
CASSQQKDSYGYTF
TGTGCCAGCAGCCAGCAGAAAGACTCCTATGGCTACACCTTC
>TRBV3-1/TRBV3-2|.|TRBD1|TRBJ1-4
CASSQPGQKNEKLFF
TGTGCCAGCAGCCAGCCGGGACAGAAAAATGAAAAACTGTTTTTT
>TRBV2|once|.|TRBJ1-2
CASSERNGFYGYTF
TGTGCCAGCAGTGAACGCAACGGCTTCTATGGCTACACCTTC
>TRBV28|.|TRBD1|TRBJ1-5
CASSWFRGLGQPQHF
TGTGCCAGCAGTTGGTTCAGGGGGCTAGGCCAGCCCCAGCATTTT
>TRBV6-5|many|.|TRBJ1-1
CASSSTGSSTEAFF
TGTGCCAGCAGCTCGACAGGCTCGTCCACTGAAGCTTTCTTT
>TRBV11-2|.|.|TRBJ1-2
CASSRTGMDGYTF
TGTGCCAGCAGCCGCACAGGGATGGATGGCTACACCTTC
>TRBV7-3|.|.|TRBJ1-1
CASSSTRHTEAFF
TGTGCCAGCAGCTCCACCCGACACACTGAAGCTTTCTTT
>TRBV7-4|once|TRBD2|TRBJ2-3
CASSLAPLAGGTDTQYF
TGTGCCAGCAGCTTAGCACCACTAGCGGGGGGCACAGATACGCAGTATTTT
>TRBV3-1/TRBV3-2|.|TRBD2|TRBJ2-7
CASSPGVRVSTSGSSYEQYF
TGTGCCAGCAGCCCGGGGGTAAGAGTTTCGACTAGCGGTAGCTCCTACGAGCAGTACTTC
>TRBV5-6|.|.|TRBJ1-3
CASTFGRSSGNTIYF
TGTGCCAGCACCTTTGGTCGTTCCTCTGGAAACACCATATATTTT
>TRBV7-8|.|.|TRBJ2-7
CASSLQGGAFYEQYF
TGTGCCAGCAGCTTACAAGGGGGGGCCTTTTACGAGCAGTACTTC